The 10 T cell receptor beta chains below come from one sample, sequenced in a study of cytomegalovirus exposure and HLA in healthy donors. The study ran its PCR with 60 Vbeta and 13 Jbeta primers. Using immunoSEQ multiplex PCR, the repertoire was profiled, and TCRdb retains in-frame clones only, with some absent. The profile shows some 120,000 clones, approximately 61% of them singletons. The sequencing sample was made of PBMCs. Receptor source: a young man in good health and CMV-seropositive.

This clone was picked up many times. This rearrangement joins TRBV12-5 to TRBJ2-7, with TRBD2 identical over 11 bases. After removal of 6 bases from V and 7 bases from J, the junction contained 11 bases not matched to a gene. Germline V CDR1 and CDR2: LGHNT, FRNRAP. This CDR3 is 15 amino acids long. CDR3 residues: CASGPSGRKPTEQYF. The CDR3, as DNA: TGTGCTAGTGGCCCTAGCGGGAGGAAACCTACGGAGCAGTACTTC.

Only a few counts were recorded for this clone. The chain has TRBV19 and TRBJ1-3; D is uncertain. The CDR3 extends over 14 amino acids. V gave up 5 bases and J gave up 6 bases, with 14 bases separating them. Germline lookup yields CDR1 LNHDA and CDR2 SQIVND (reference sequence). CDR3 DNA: TGTGCCAGTAGTTCCAGTACGTCTTCAAACACCATATATTTT. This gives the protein CASSSSTSSNTIYF.

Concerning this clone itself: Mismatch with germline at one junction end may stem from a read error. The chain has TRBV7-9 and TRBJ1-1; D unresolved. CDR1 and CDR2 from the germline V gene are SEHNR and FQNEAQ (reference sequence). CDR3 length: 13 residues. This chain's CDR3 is CSSSLVISTEAFF. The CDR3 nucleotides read TGTTCCAGCAGCTTAGTGATTAGTACTGAAGCTTTCTTT.

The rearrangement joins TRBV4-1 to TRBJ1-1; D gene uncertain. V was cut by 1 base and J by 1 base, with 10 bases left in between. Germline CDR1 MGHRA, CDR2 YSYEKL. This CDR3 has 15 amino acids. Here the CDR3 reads CASSQGYSRNTEAFF. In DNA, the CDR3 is TGCGCCAGCAGCCAAGGATATTCTAGGAACACTGAAGCTTTCTTT.

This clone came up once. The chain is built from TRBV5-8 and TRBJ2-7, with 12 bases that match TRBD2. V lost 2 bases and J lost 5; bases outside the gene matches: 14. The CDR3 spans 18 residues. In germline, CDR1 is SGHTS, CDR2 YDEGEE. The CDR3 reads CASSLLDLAGGPLDEQYF. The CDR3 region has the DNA TGTGCCAGCAGCTTATTAGATCTAGCGGGAGGGCCGTTGGACGAGCAGTACTTC.

CDR3 in amino acids: CASSRLTGGDGEQFF. In DNA form, the CDR3 reads TGTGCCAGCAGCCGGTTAACGGGAGGGGACGGTGAGCAGTTCTTC. This chain links TRBV9 with TRBJ2-1; 8 nucleotides agree with TRBD2. J gave up 9 bases and V 4 bases, and 12 bases lay outside the gene matches. CDR1 is SGDLS, CDR2 YYNGEE, per germline. CDR3 length equals 15 residues. Filled out from reference TRBV9 and TRBJ2-1, the complete variable domain reads DSGVTQTPKHLITATGQRVTLRCSPRSGDLSVYWYQQSLDQGLQFLIQYYNGEERAKGNILERFSAQQFPDLHSELNLSSLELGDSALYFCASSRLTGGDGEQFFGPGTRLTVL.

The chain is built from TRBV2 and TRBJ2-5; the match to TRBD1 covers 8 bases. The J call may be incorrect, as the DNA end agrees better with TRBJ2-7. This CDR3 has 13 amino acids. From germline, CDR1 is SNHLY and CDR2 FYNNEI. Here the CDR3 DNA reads TGTGCCAGTCTCCAGGGGGCCGCCTACGAGCAGTACTTC. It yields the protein CASLQGAAYEQYF.

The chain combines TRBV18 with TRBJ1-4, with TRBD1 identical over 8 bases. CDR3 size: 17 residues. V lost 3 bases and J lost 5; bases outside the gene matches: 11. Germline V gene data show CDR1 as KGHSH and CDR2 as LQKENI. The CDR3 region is CASSPEPSTGENEKLFF. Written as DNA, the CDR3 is TGTGCCAGCTCACCGGAGCCCTCGACAGGGGAGAATGAAAAACTGTTTTTT.

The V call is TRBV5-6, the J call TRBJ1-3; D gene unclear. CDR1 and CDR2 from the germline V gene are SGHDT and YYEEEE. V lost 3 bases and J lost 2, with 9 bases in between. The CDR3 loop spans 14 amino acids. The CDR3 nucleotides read TGTGCCAGCAGCTCCCCCCGTGCTGGAAACACCATATATTTT. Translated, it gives CASSSPRAGNTIYF.

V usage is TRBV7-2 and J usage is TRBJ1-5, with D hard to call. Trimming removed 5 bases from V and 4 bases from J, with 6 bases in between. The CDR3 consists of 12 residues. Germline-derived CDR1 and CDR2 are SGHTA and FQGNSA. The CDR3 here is CASSLSNQPQHF. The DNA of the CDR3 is TGTGCCAGCAGCCTAAGTAATCAGCCCCAGCATTTT.